These T cell receptor beta chains were read from a single sample in a study of T cells in Graves' hyperthyroidism and ophthalmopathy. A single record per CDR3 protein comes from TCRdb applying MiXCR to the multiplex PCR reads. The sample has more than 300,000 distinct CDR3 sequences; less than 20% are singletons. The specimen was blood. These receptors were taken from a young man with Graves' ophthalmopathy. Each CDR3 is given with its conserved first and last residue.

v_call cdr3_aa
TRBV5-1 CASSLGTSGGPWIQETQYF
TRBV24-1 CATSDSWTSGGWGETQYF
TRBV18 CASSLDRPTVYGYTF
TRBV5-1 CASSLVQGGEAFF
TRBV28 CASLLVDRGEQYF
TRBV7-9 CASSAGTGVSPLHF
TRBV3-1 CASSFWTSGVETQYF
TRBV18 CASSPRGGSTYEQYF
TRBV6-1 CASSRDRGSLSQPQHF
TRBV20-1 CSARDLGVEAFF
TRBV28 CASSFRGPRGYTF
TRBV6-1 CASRLGQSSYGYTF
TRBV11-2 CASRTIRRGWTGELFF
TRBV5-8 CASSLETHSSNSPLHF
TRBV7-9 CASSQGVQGAGGTLNSEQYF
TRBV9 CASSVGQSEKLFF
TRBV5-1 CASSLGQGREAFF
TRBV19 CASRGSRGNEQYF
TRBV20-1 CSAADILNQPQHF
TRBV7-8 CASSLLRSGGVGEQFF
TRBV20-1 CSARAPSRGTGELFF
TRBV6-1 CASSMDSSTDTQYF
TRBV7-3 CASSETGTSGGAIEQFF
TRBV12-3/TRBV12-4 CASSEIRGGSYNEQFF
TRBV19 CASSIGMVLRNTEAFF
TRBV5-1 CASSWTGQGVGNEQFF
TRBV2 CASSEWASTDTQYF
TRBV9 CASSVADYNEQFF
TRBV5-1 CASSPDRAGSPLHF
TRBV18 CASSPYEEGRDGYTF
TRBV6-2/TRBV6-3 CASNRRGREETQYF
TRBV9 CVSSVQDSGNTIYF
TRBV6-2/TRBV6-3 CASSNGWANEKLFF
TRBV7-9 CASYGGQETQYF
TRBV28 CASSFLSGTDTQYF
TRBV27 CASSLDRWSNQPQHF
TRBV6-2/TRBV6-3 CASSYGSGRGNEQFF
TRBV3-1 CASSQPRSYNSPLHF
TRBV3-1 CASSQDTGANVLTF
TRBV12-3/TRBV12-4 CASSLGWANVLTF
TRBV5-1 CASSLGSSVLQETQYF
TRBV28 CATGQGTTQPQHF
TRBV20-1 CSAPGGRNTEAFF
TRBV7-3 CASSALGQTNTEAFF